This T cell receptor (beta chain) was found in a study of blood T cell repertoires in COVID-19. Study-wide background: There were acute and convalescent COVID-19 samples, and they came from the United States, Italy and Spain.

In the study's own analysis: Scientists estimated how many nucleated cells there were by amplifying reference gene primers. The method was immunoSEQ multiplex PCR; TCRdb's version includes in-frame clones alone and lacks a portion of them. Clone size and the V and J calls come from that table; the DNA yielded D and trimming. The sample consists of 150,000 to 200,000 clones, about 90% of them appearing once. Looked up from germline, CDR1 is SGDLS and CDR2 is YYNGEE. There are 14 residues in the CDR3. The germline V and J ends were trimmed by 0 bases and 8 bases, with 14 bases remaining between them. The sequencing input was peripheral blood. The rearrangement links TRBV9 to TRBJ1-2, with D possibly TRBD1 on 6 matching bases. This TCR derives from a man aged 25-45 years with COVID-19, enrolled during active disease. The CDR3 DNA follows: TGTGCCAGCAGCGTAGAGGGGGAATTAAACGGCTACACCTTC. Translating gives CASSVEGELNGYTF.